Detailed here is one TCR beta chain. The data are from a study of shared clonotypes between healthy human individuals. Overall study context: CD4 naive cells filled three plates per donor, CD4 memory three, CD8 naive two and CD8 memory one.

CDR3 length equals 13 residues. Germline V lookup: CDR1 MNHEY, CDR2 SVGAGI. The V gene end was trimmed by 7 bases and the J gene end by 9 bases; junction bases not matched to a gene: 9. Some clones are missing from TCRdb's copy, which holds only in-frame ones; the method was immunoSEQ multiplex PCR. The sample records fewer than 1.4 million clones, approximately 78% being singletons. Every donor, a Caucasian adult, lived in Nashville, Tennessee. This clonotype originated in a man aged 18 to 29 in good health. Some clones in this sample may be carry-over from other donors' samples. This sequence joins TRBV6-5 and TRBJ2-1, with 7 bases identical to TRBD1. Source material: memory CD4+ T cells from PBMCs. Subset denoted: CD45RA-negative fraction. The CDR3 reads CASTRERGREQFF. The CDR3 bases are TGTGCCAGCACTCGTGAAAGGGGGCGTGAGCAGTTCTTC.